The 13 T cell receptor beta chains in this list originate from one sample, sequenced in a study of blood T cell repertoires in COVID-19. The protocol was immunoSEQ multiplex PCR, while the TCRdb copy is restricted to in-frame clones and leaves out a portion. The profile covers 120,000 or so clones, with 75% to 90% appearing a single time and approximately 30% taken by the ten largest. The sample taken for sequencing was peripheral blood. These receptor sequences come from a man between 65 and 85 years old with active or convalescent COVID-19.

The V call is TRBV27, the J call TRBJ1-5, with TRBD1 matching 11 bases. Germline V gene sequence: CDR1 MNHEY, CDR2 SMNVEV (reference sequence). V lost 5 bases, J lost 0 bases, and 3 bases stayed unmatched. The CDR3 consists of 16 residues. CDR3 amino acids: CASSPGTGGSNQPQHF. CDR3 DNA: TGTGCCAGCAGTCCGGGGACAGGGGGTAGCAATCAGCCCCAGCATTTT.

This clone has only one observation. The CDR3 DNA sequence: TGTGCCAGCAGCCAAGAGGAAGGCCGCGGGGTTGAGCAGTACTTC. Translating it yields CASSQEEGRGVEQYF. The chain combines TRBV14 with TRBJ2-7, with D maybe TRBD2 (6 bases). This CDR3 is built from 15 residues. V lost 0 bases and J 7 bases, leaving 16 bases between the germline ends. The germline CDR1 and CDR2 sequences are SGHDN and FVKESK.

The rearrangement uses TRBV7-9 and TRBJ1-5; TRBD1 agrees at 7 bases. Germline V gene sequence: CDR1 SEHNR, CDR2 FQNEAQ (reference sequence). The CDR3 runs 14 residues. The V gene end was trimmed by 5 bases and the J gene end by 9 bases; junction bases not matched to a gene: 10. CDR3 sequence reads: CASSPRGVSRPQHF. Here the CDR3 DNA reads TGTGCCAGCAGCCCCAGGGGGGTAAGTCGGCCCCAGCATTTT. The variable domain in full, with the rest retrieved from reference TRBV7-9 and TRBJ1-5, is DTGVSQNPRHKITKRGQNVTFRCDPISEHNRLYWYRQTLGQGPEFLTYFQNEAQLEKSRLLSDRFSAERPKGSFSTLEIQRTEQGDSAMYLCASSPRGVSRPQHFGDGTRLSIL.

Only one count was recorded for this clone. This chain links TRBV24-1 with TRBJ1-2; the D is unclear. CDR1 and CDR2 from the germline V gene are KGHDR and SFDVKD. This CDR3 is built from 11 residues. Trimming removed 0 bases from V and 8 bases from J, with 3 bases in between. CDR3 DNA: TGTGCCACCAGTGATTTGCGGGGCTACACCTTC. It specifies CATSDLRGYTF.

This clone has just one count. This chain links TRBV5-8 with TRBJ2-1, with D hard to call. V was shortened by 0 bases and J by 4 bases, with 17 bases between the two germline ends. CDR3 length equals 17 residues. Germline V lookup: CDR1 SGHTS, CDR2 YDEGEE. CDR3 DNA sequence: TGTGCCAGCAGCTTGGCCAACTCCCTCCCGGGTTACAATGAGCAGTTCTTC. It encodes CASSLANSLPGYNEQFF.

The chain combines TRBV6-5 with TRBJ2-4; no definite D call. CDR1 MNHEY and CDR2 SVGAGI come from the germline V gene. The V end lost 4 bases, the J end lost 4 bases, and 8 bases lay between the germline ends. CDR3 length equals 13 residues. CDR3 sequence (DNA): TGTGCCAGCAGTTTACGGGTAAAAAACATTCAGTACTTC. As protein: CASSLRVKNIQYF.

V gene TRBV5-1 combines with J gene TRBJ1-2; the D gene is possibly TRBD1 (6 bases). Trimming shortened V by 0 bases and J by 6 bases, and 6 bases separated the two germline ends. The CDR3 contains 12 residues. Per germline, CDR1 SGHRS and CDR2 YFSETQ. CDR3 in amino acids: CASSLAGDGYTF. CDR3 nucleotide sequence: TGCGCCAGCAGCTTGGCAGGGGATGGCTACACCTTC. Full variable domain (remainder filled in from reference TRBV5-1 and TRBJ1-2): KAGVTQTPRYLIKTRGQQVTLSCSPISGHRSVSWYQQTPGQGLQFLFEYFSETQRNKGNFPGRFSGRQFSNSRSEMNVSTLELGDSALYLCASSLAGDGYTFGSGTRLTVV.

The chain has TRBV27 and TRBJ1-1; D perhaps matches TRBD1 (5 bases). V was clipped by 4 bases and J by 4 bases, with 19 bases between them. In germline, CDR1 is MNHEY, CDR2 SMNVEV (reference sequence). There are 16 residues in the CDR3. CDR3: CASSSRDLRGGTEAFF. CDR3 in DNA: TGTGCCAGCAGTTCCAGGGACCTTCGGGGAGGCACTGAAGCTTTCTTT.

The chain couples TRBV3-1 (or the pseudogene TRBV3-2) to TRBJ1-1; tentatively, D is TRBD1 (5 bases). Germline V gives CDR1 LGHDT, CDR2 YNNKEL (reference sequence). CDR3 length: 14 residues. V was pared by 0 bases and J by 6 bases, with 11 bases between. CDR3 region: CASSQENRYAEAFF. CDR3 in DNA: TGTGCCAGCAGCCAAGAAAACAGGTACGCTGAAGCTTTCTTT.

V and J are TRBV7-3 and TRBJ2-3; tentatively, D is TRBD2 (5 bases). This CDR3 has 16 amino acids. Germline lookup yields CDR1 SGHTA and CDR2 FQGTGA. Trimming removed 6 bases at V and 1 base at J, with 17 bases between. CDR3 in amino acids: CASSQAAGTRTDTQYF. CDR3 coding DNA: TGTGCCAGCAGTCAAGCGGCGGGCACCCGCACAGATACGCAGTATTTT.

The V gene is TRBV18, the J gene TRBJ2-3; TRBD2 agrees at 8 bases. CDR3 length: 17 amino acids. CDR1 is KGHSH and CDR2 is LQKENI in the germline V gene. J was trimmed by 1 base and V by 2 bases; bases with no gene match: 8. The CDR3 spells CASSPGLATSGTDTQYF. CDR3 bases: TGTGCCAGCTCACCAGGACTAGCCACTAGCGGCACAGATACGCAGTATTTT.

The rearrangement uses TRBV27 and TRBJ2-7; 10 nucleotides agree with TRBD2. The CDR3 covers 16 residues. CDR1 and CDR2 (germline): MNHEY, SMNVEV (reference sequence). Trimming removed 3 bases from V and 2 bases from J; junction bases left unmatched: 7. The CDR3 DNA reads TGTGCCAGCAGTTTCTTCCCGGGACTAGCGCCCTACGAGCAGTACTTC. The encoded protein is CASSFFPGLAPYEQYF.

The chain has TRBV27 and TRBJ2-1, with 10 bases identical to TRBD1. From germline, CDR1 is MNHEY and CDR2 SMNVEV (reference sequence). The CDR3 covers 15 residues. V shed 3 bases, J shed 8 bases, and the junction held 7 bases outside the gene matches. CDR3 sequence reads: CASSLSDRGGDEQFF. In DNA, the CDR3 is TGTGCCAGCAGTTTGTCGGACAGGGGGGGGGATGAGCAGTTCTTC.